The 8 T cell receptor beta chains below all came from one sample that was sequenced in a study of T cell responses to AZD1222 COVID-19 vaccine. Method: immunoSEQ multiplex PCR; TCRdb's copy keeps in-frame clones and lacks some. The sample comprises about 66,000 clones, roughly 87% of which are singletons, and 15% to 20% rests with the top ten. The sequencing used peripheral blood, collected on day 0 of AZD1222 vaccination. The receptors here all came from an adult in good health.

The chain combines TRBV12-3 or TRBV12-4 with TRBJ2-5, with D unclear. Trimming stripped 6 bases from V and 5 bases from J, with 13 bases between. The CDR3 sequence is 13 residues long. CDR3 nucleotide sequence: TGTGCCAGCAGCCCCGAAGCCTCGGAGACCCAGTACTTC. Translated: CASSPEASETQYF.

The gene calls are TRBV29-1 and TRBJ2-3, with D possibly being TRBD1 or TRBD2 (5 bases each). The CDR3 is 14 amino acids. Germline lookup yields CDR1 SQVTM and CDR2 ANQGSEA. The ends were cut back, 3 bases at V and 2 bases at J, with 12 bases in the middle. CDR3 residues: CSVDRGLDTDTQYF. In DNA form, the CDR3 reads TGCAGCGTTGATCGGGGCCTTGACACAGATACGCAGTATTTT.

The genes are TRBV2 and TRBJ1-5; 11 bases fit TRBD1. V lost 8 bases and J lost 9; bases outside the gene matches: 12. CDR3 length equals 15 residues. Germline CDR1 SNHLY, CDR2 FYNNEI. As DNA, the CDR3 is TGTGCCAGCCGCCGGGACAGGGGGTCCCGTTGGCCCCAGCATTTT. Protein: CASRRDRGSRWPQHF.

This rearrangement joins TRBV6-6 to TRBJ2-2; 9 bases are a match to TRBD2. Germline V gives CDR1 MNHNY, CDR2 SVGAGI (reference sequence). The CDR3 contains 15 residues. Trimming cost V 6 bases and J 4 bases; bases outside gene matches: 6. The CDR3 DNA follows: TGTGCCAGCAGAGTCCTTAGCGGGGGCACCGGGGAGCTGTTTTTT. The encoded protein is CASRVLSGGTGELFF.

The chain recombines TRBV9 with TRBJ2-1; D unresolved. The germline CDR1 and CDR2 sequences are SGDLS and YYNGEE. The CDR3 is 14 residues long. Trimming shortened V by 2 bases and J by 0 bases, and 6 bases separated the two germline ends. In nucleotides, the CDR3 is TGTGCCAGCAGCGTCCGTATCTCCTACAATGAGCAGTTCTTC. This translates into CASSVRISYNEQFF.

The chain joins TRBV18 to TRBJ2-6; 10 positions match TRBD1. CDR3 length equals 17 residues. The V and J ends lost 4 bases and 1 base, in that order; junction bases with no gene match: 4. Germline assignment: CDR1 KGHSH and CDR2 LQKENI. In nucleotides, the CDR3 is TGTGCCAGCTCACGACAGGGGGCTTGGTCTGGGGCCAACGTCCTGACTTTC. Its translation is CASSRQGAWSGANVLTF.

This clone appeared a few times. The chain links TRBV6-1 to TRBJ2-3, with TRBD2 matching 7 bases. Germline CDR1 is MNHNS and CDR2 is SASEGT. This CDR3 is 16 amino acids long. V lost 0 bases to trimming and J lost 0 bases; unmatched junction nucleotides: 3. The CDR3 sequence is CASSEAGGGSTDTQYF. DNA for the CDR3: TGTGCCAGCAGTGAAGCCGGGGGAGGGAGCACAGATACGCAGTATTTT.

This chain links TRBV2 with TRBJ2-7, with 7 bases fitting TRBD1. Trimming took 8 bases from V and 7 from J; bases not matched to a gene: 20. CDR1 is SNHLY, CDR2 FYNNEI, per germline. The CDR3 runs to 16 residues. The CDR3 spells CASQSRDSAYLLEQYF. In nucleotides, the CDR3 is TGTGCCAGCCAATCACGGGACAGTGCGTACCTTCTTGAGCAGTACTTC.